These 11 T cell receptor beta chains share one sample of origin, sequenced in a study of OX40 agonist ivuxolimab in advanced cancers. The table came from immunoSEQ multiplex PCR; TCRdb's copy has only in-frame clones and leaves some out. The sample includes 95,000 to 100,000 clones, less than 95% of them seen just once. This sample comprised CD4+ or CD8+ T cells sorted from blood, obtained in a trial of the OX40 agonist ivuxolimab. Receptors originate from an adult with an advanced solid tumor such as melanoma, head and neck, liver or kidney cancer.

The chain carries TRBV30 and TRBJ2-1; TRBD2 aligns across 10 bases. The CDR3 extends over 14 amino acids. J was trimmed by 6 bases and V by 7 bases; bases with no gene match: 9. Germline V gives CDR1 GTSNPN, CDR2 SVGIG (reference sequence). The DNA for the CDR3 is TGTGCCTCCCTAGCGGGAGTGGTAGGCAATGAGCAGTTCTTC. Amino acids: CASLAGVVGNEQFF.

The chain combines TRBV28 with TRBJ1-1, with D possibly being TRBD1 (5 bases). CDR3 length: 14 amino acids. Trimming stripped 4 bases from V and 4 bases from J, with 13 bases between. Germline CDR1 MDHEN, CDR2 SYDVKM. CDR3 amino acids: CASSSQRGSTEAFF. The DNA for the CDR3 is TGTGCCAGCAGTTCGCAACGGGGGAGCACTGAAGCTTTCTTT.

The chain combines TRBV11-2 with TRBJ2-7, with no clear D. The length of the CDR3 is 14 residues. Germline V gene sequence: CDR1 SGHAT, CDR2 FQNNGV. V was cut by 0 bases and J by 0 bases, with 6 bases left in between. CDR3 sequence reads: CASSLDYSSYEQYF. The DNA of the CDR3 is TGTGCCAGCAGCTTAGACTACAGCTCCTACGAGCAGTACTTC.

This chain uses TRBV2 with TRBJ1-1; no firm D call. The CDR3 is 11 amino acids. Germline CDR1 is SNHLY and CDR2 is FYNNEI. The V and J ends lost 4 bases and 8 bases respectively, with 8 bases between them. The CDR3 nucleotides are TGTGCCAGCAGTGCCGCCAGGGAAGCTTTCTTT. As protein: CASSAAREAFF.

The genes are TRBV6-5 and TRBJ2-2; the D gene is possibly TRBD1 (6 bases). The CDR3 consists of 15 residues. CDR1 and CDR2 from the germline V gene are MNHEY and SVGAGI. With 6 bases removed from V and 0 bases from J, the gap between germline ends came to 11 bases. The CDR3 DNA is TGTGCCAGCAGACCTAGACAGGCGAACACCGGGGAGCTGTTTTTT. Its translation is CASRPRQANTGELFF.

The chain joins TRBV6-6 to TRBJ2-7, with TRBD1 matching over 8 bases. The CDR3 sequence is 16 residues long. V trimming: 0 bases; J trimming: 5 bases; junction bases outside the gene matches: 9. The germline gives CDR1 MNHNY, CDR2 SVGAGI (reference sequence). The CDR3 region has the DNA TGTGCCAGCAGTTACTCCCCCCCAGGGGGCAGGAACGAGCAGTACTTC. Amino acid sequence: CASSYSPPGGRNEQYF.

This rearrangement joins TRBV2 to TRBJ1-4, with TRBD1 as a possible D gene (5 bases). Per the germline V gene, CDR1 is SNHLY and CDR2 is FYNNEI. CDR3 length: 14 amino acids. V was trimmed by 6 bases and J by 8 bases, leaving 16 bases between them. Here the CDR3 reads CASRQVLRDEKLFF. In nucleotides, the CDR3 is TGTGCCAGCAGACAGGTCCTAAGAGACGAAAAACTGTTTTTT.

This chain links TRBV2 with TRBJ1-2; D is ambiguous. This CDR3 is built from 13 residues. From germline, CDR1 is SNHLY and CDR2 FYNNEI. Trimming took off 4 bases at V and 4 bases at J, with 10 bases between the two ends. The CDR3 reads CASSVAGAYGYTF. The CDR3 nucleotides are TGTGCCAGCAGTGTTGCCGGAGCCTATGGCTACACCTTC. Full variable domain (remainder filled in from reference TRBV2 and TRBJ1-2): EPEVTQTPSHQVTQMGQEVILRCVPISNHLYFYWYRQILGQKVEFLVSFYNNEISEKSEIFDDQFSVERPDGSNFTLKIRSTKLEDSAMYFCASSVAGAYGYTFGSGTRLTVV.

This rearrangement joins TRBV7-3 to TRBJ2-3, with TRBD2 identical over 10 bases. Losses at the gene ends were 5 bases for V and 5 bases for J; bases not matched to a gene: 4. The germline V gene has CDR1 SGHTA and CDR2 FQGTGA. CDR3 size: 14 residues. The chain's CDR3 is CASSLAGAGDTQYF. Written as DNA, the CDR3 is TGTGCCAGCAGCCTAGCGGGAGCTGGAGATACGCAGTATTTT. Full variable domain (outside the CDR3, taken from reference TRBV7-3 and TRBJ2-3): GAGVSQTPSNKVTEKGKYVELRCDPISGHTALYWYRQSLGQGPEFLIYFQGTGAADDSGLPNDRFFAVRPEGSVSTLKIQRTERGDSAVYLCASSLAGAGDTQYFGPGTRLTVL.

This clone turned up a few times. The V and J genes are TRBV19 and TRBJ1-2; no reliable D call. The germline gives CDR1 LNHDA, CDR2 SQIVND (reference sequence). V lost 5 bases, J lost 8 bases, and 12 bases lay in between. The CDR3 consists of 12 residues. The CDR3, as DNA: TGTGCCAGTAGTCCCGACGATCGGGGCTACACCTTC. Translation gives CASSPDDRGYTF.

The chain couples TRBV4-1 to TRBJ2-7; TRBD1 aligns across 10 bases. The germline CDR1 and CDR2 sequences are MGHRA and YSYEKL. CDR3 length: 18 amino acids. J was trimmed by 2 bases and V by 0 bases; bases with no gene match: 10. The CDR3 here is CASSQELETGGVPYEQYF. DNA of the CDR3: TGCGCCAGCAGCCAAGAGTTGGAGACAGGGGGCGTCCCCTACGAGCAGTACTTC.